This entry is about one T cell receptor (beta chain). It has no known antigen specificity. Per-base quality was not reported, and no clone a single base away is much larger than it. Whole blood was collected in K2EDTA tubes by collaborating institutions according to the institutions' own protocols. For TCRbeta analysis, collaborator samples were shipped as frozen whole blood, as isolated PBMCs, or as DNA extracted from either sample type. Relative to germline, V is missing 7 bases and J is missing 0 bases, with 15 bases of the junction outside any gene match. Counted from cysteine to phenylalanine, this CDR3 has 18 amino acids. Only the CDR3 DNA is retained, 54 bases long and in frame from the first base. CDR1 and CDR2, per the germline V gene, are SQVTM and ANQGSEA. The data belong to a study of blood T cell repertoires in COVID-19 (TCRdb year 2020). Context from the whole study: Samples covering the acute and convalescent phases of COVID-19 were provided by collaborators in the United States, Italy and Spain. The prospective study material was composed of cDNA or gDNA derived from T cells, B-cell-depleted T cells, or PBMCs. The dataset comprised deeply sampled blood TCRbeta repertoires from subjects exposed to, actively infected with, or recovered from COVID-19. The repertoires were made available in a free public database intended to serve as a resource for research on the immune response to SARS-CoV-2. Samples came from the ongoing ImmuneRACE study (first 160 participants) plus 1,254 subjects from 6 global collaborators. The sample metadata nearly always contained a de-identified subject ID, COVID-19 status, age in years and sex. Where available, HLA class I and class II types were obtained from metadata supplied by the sample provider rather than from assay-based typing. What the authors observed across the whole study: The amount of clinical and demographic metadata varied by source and participant and was provided uncurated.

TCRbeta CDR3 regions were amplified from genomic DNA by means of the immunoSEQ Assay, a bias-controlled multiplex PCR. Concerning the study's data processing: The number of nucleated cells in each sample was estimated by amplification of reference gene primers within the assay. To quantify the absolute abundance of each unique TCRbeta CDR3 rearrangement, sequence reads were collapsed and filtered. For each sample, productive Simpson clonality was calculated as the square root of Simpson's diversity index over productive rearrangements. As stored in TCRdb, this immuneACCESS dataset retains in-frame rearrangements with V and J assigned. A fraction of the clones does not appear; measured against another copy, unresolved V genes explain less than half of the discrepancy, and the remainder lacks a known reason. V, J and clone size are those of that table, while D and trimming were read from the DNA. This sample has tens of thousands of clones in its table, and 90% of those were observed once. The ten most abundant clones make up 1.7% of the sample.

This chain is built from TRBV29-1 and TRBJ2-1; 10 junctional bases match TRBD2. The sequenced sample was peripheral blood. The sequence derives from a man in his 60s with acute or convalescent COVID-19. CDR3 protein: CSDYSLAGVPSSYNEQFF. The nucleotide sequence reads TGCAGCGACTATTCCCTAGCGGGAGTCCCCAGCTCCTACAATGAGCAGTTCTTC.